This T cell receptor (beta chain) was retrieved from a study of shared clonotypes between healthy human individuals. About the study: The composition of the donors was a couple of women and a few men aged 18 to 49. Study-level results: In contrast to clonotypes shared by all four donors, non-shared clonotypes had lower generation probabilities.

Of note for this clone: Its target is not known.

Original processing notes: Filtering was not the same, since immunoSEQ gave junction-only sequences without quality scores. The repertoire was sequenced with immunoSEQ multiplex PCR; TCRdb's copy has only in-frame clones and lacks some. The V and J calls and clone size are taken from that table; D and trimming were inferred from the DNA. This sample has 2 million or so clones, with 95% found just once. Germline assignment: CDR1 SGDLS and CDR2 YYNGEE. V trimming: 5 bases; J trimming: 7 bases; junction bases outside the gene matches: 6. This CDR3 region has 14 residues. This TCR came from a man between 18 and 35 years old in good health. The rearrangement joins TRBV9 to TRBJ1-6; TRBD1 agrees at 7 bases. Specimen: naive CD4+ T cells sorted from blood. Described subset: CD45RA+ positively selected. The CDR3 is CASRSGTANSPLHF. The CDR3 region has the DNA TGTGCCAGCAGATCCGGGACAGCGAATTCACCCCTCCACTTT. The variable domain in full, completed from reference TRBV9 and TRBJ1-6, reads DSGVTQTPKHLITATGQRVTLRCSPRSGDLSVYWYQQSLDQGLQFLIQYYNGEERAKGNILERFSAQQFPDLHSELNLSSLELGDSALYFCASRSGTANSPLHFGNGTRLTVT.